The 3 T cell receptor beta chains below all came from one sample that was sequenced in a study of blood T cells in healthy people across ages (dated by TCRdb to the mid-2010s). The library came from 5' RACE. The data were produced on an Illumina HiSeq 2500. A second PCR of roughly 7 to 11 cycles was performed with a sample-barcoded 5' primer and a J-beta primer mix. The public reads were reprocessed in TCRdb via fastp at Q25 and MiXCR, keeping in-frame beta chains. Each entry is one CDR3 protein sequence, shown with its most common DNA and genes. The sample table contains about 580,000 distinct CDR3 sequences; only one count was recorded for 40% to 50% of them. The ten most abundant clones make up approximately 25% of the sample. The sample was blood. These TCRs come from a man older than 75 in good health.

The sample holds a few counts of this clonotype. J is TRBJ1-5 and V is TRBV6-2 or TRBV6-3; TRBD1 is a possible D gene (5 bases). Germline V gene data show CDR1 as MNHEY and CDR2 as SVGEGT. The CDR3 consists of 15 residues. V gave up 2 bases and J gave up 6 bases, with 14 bases separating them. The CDR3 DNA reads as TGTGCCAGCAGTTACCCTCAACTTAGGGGTCAGCCCCAGCATTTT. It codes for CASSYPQLRGQPQHF.

The chain combines TRBV20-1 with TRBJ1-1; 7 bases are a match to TRBD1. V shed 5 bases and J 13 bases; nucleotides not matched to a gene: 16. Germline V CDR1 and CDR2: DFQATT, SNEGSKA (reference sequence). The CDR3 is 13 residues long. CDR3 sequence reads: CSARMGDLQGGFF. In DNA, the CDR3 is TGCAGTGCTCGGATGGGAGACTTGCAGGGGGGTTTCTTT.

The sample holds a few counts of this clonotype. The chain carries TRBV18 and TRBJ2-7; D might be TRBD1 (6 bases). This CDR3 is built from 14 residues. V lost 10 bases and J 7 bases, leaving 23 bases between the germline ends. Germline V gene lookup returns CDR1 KGHSH and CDR2 LQKENI. As DNA, the CDR3 is TGTGCCACCGGGGAACAGGGATCTACAAGGGAGCAGTACTTC. Amino acids: CATGEQGSTREQYF.